This T cell receptor (beta chain) is drawn from a study of blood T cell repertoires in COVID-19. The assay was immunoSEQ multiplex PCR, and TCRdb's table has in-frame clones only and misses some. This table holds about 87,000 clones, about 79% found once. The sample consisted of peripheral blood. This TCR was recovered from a woman aged 45-65 years with acute or convalescent COVID-19.

The DNA for the CDR3 is TGTGCCAGCCGTCCTAGCGGGGAATCAGATACGCAGTATTTT. Residues: CASRPSGESDTQYF. This chain uses TRBV7-9 with TRBJ2-3, with 9 bases identical to TRBD2. In germline, CDR1 is SEHNR, CDR2 FQNEAQ (reference sequence). The CDR3 length is 14 residues. With V trimmed by 8 bases and J by 4 bases, 7 bases remained unmatched. The entire variable domain, with the rest obtained from reference TRBV7-9 and TRBJ2-3, is as follows: DTGVSQNPRHKITKRGQNVTFRCDPISEHNRLYWYRQTLGQGPEFLTYFQNEAQLEKSRLLSDRFSAERPKGSFSTLEIQRTEQGDSAMYLCASRPSGESDTQYFGPGTRLTVL.